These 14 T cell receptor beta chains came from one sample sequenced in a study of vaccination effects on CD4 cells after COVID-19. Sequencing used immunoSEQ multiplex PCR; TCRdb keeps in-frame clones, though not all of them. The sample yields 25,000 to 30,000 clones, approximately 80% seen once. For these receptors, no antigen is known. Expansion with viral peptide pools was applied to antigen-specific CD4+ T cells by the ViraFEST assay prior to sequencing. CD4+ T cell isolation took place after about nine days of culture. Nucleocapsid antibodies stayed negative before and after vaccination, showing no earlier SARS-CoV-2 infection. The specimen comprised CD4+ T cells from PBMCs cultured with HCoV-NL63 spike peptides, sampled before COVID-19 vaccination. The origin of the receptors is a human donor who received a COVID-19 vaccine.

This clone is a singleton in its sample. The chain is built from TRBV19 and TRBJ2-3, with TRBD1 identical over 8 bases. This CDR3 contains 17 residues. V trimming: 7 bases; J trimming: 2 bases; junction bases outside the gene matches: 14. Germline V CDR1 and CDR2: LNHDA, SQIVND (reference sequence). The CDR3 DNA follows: TGTGCCAGTAAAACGGGGATGACAGGGGCGGACACAGATACGCAGTATTTT. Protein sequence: CASKTGMTGADTDTQYF. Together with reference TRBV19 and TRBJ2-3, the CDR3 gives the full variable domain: DGGITQSPKYLFRKEGQNVTLSCEQNLNHDAMYWYRQDPGQGLRLIYYSQIVNDFQKGDIAEGYSVSREKKESFPLTVTSAQKNPTAFYLCASKTGMTGADTDTQYFGPGTRLTVL.

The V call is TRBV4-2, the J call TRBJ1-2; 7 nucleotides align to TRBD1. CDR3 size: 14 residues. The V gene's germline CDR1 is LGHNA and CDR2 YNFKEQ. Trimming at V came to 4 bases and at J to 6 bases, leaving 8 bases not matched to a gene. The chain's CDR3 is CASSRSDRADGYTF. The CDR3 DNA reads TGTGCCAGCAGCCGGAGCGACAGGGCGGATGGCTACACCTTC.

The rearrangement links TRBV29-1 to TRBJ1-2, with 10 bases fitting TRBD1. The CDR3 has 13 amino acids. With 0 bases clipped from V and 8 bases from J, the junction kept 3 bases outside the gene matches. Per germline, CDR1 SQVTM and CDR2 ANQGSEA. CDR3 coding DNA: TGCAGCGTTGAAGATGGGACAGGGGCCGGCTACACCTTC. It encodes CSVEDGTGAGYTF.

For the CDR3, the DNA is TGTGCCAGCAAGGGCGATTCGACGGGAAAACTGTTTTTT. It is translated as CASKGDSTGKLFF. The chain combines TRBV28 with TRBJ1-4; no clear D. CDR1 MDHEN and CDR2 SYDVKM come from the germline V gene. CDR3 length: 13 residues. V was pared by 7 bases and J by 10 bases, with 16 bases between. Complete variable domain (other parts from reference TRBV28 and TRBJ1-4): DVKVTQSSRYLVKRTGEKVFLECVQDMDHENMFWYRQDPGLGLRLIYFSYDVKMKEKGDIPEGYSVSREKKERFSLILESASTNQTSMYLCASKGDSTGKLFFGSGTQLSVL.

CDR3 region: CASRHTSTDTQYF. The CDR3 DNA is TGTGCCAGCAGACACACTAGCACAGATACGCAGTATTTT. This chain links TRBV3-1 (or the pseudogene TRBV3-2) with TRBJ2-3, with D hard to call. Germline CDR1 and CDR2: LGHDT and YNNKEL (reference sequence). V was shortened by 6 bases and J by 0 bases, with 7 bases between the two germline ends. The CDR3 is 13 amino acids.

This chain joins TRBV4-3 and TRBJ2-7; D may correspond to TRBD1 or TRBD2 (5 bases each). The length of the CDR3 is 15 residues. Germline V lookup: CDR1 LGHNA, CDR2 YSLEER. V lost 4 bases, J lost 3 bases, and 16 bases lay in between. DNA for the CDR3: TGCGCCAGCAGCCCTACAGGAGCGGAACTCTACGAGCAGTACTTC. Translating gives CASSPTGAELYEQYF.

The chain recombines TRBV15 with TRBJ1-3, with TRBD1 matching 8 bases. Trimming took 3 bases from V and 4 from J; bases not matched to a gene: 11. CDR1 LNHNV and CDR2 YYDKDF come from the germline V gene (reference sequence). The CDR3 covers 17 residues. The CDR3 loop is CATSRDRELAPGNTIYF. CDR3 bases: TGTGCCACCAGCAGGGACAGGGAGCTGGCCCCCGGAAACACCATATATTTT.

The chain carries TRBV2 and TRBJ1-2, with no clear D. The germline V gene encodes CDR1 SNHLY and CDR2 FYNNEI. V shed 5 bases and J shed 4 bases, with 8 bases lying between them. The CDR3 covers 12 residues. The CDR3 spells CASSQTLYGYTF. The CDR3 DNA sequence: TGTGCCAGCAGTCAGACCCTCTATGGCTACACCTTC.

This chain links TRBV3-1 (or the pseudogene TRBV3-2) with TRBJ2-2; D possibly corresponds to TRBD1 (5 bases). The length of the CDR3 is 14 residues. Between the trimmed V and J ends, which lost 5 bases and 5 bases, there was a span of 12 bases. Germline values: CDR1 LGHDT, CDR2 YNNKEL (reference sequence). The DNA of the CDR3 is TGTGCCAGCAGCTCTTCCACAGGAACCGGGGAGCTGTTTTTT. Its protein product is CASSSSTGTGELFF.

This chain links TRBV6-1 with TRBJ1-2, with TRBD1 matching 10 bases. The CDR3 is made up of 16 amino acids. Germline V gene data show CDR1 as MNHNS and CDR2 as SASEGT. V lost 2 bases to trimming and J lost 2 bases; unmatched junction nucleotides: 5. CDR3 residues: CASSELDRGSNYGYTF. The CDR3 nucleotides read TGTGCCAGCAGTGAATTGGACAGGGGGTCCAACTATGGCTACACCTTC.

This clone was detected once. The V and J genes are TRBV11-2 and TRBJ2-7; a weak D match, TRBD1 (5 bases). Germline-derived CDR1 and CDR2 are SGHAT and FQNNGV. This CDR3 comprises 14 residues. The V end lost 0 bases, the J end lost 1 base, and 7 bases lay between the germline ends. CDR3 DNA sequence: TGTGCCAGCAGCTTAGAACAGGTATCCTACGAGCAGTACTTC. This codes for CASSLEQVSYEQYF.

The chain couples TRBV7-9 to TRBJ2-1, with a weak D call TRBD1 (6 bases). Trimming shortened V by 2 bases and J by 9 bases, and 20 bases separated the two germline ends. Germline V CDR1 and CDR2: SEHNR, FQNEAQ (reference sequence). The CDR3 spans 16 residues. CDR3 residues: CASSLYSKGGRGEQFF. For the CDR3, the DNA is TGTGCCAGCAGCTTATATTCCAAAGGGGGTCGTGGTGAGCAGTTCTTC.

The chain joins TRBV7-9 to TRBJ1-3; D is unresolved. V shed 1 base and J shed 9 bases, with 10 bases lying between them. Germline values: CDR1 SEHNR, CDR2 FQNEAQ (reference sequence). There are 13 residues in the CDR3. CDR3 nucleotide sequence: TGTGCCAGCAGCTTAGAAAGCAGGAGCACCATATATTTT. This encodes CASSLESRSTIYF.

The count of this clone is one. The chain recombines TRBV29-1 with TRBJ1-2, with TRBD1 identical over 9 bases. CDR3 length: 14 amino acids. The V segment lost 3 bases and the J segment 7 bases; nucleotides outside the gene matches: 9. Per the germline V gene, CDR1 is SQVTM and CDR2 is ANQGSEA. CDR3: CSVDHPGTGTGYTF. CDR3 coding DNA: TGCAGCGTTGACCACCCCGGGACAGGGACTGGCTACACCTTC.